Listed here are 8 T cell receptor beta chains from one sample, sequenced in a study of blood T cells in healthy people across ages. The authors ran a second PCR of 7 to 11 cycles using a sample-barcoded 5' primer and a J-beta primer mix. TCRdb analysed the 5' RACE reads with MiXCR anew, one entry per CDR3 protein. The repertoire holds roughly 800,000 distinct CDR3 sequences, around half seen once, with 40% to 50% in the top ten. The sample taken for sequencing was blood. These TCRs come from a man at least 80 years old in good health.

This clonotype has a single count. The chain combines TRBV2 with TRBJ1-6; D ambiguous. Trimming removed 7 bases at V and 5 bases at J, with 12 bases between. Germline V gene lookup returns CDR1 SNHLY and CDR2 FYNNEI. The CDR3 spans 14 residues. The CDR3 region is CASNERYDNSPLHF. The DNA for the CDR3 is TGTGCCAGCAACGAGCGCTACGATAATTCACCCCTCCACTTT.

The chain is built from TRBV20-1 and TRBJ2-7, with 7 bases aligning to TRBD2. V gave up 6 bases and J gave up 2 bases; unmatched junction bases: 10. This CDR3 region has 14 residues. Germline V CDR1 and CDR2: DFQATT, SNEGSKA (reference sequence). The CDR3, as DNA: TGCAGTGCGTCGAGTCCTAGCGGAACCTACGAGCAGTACTTC. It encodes CSASSPSGTYEQYF.

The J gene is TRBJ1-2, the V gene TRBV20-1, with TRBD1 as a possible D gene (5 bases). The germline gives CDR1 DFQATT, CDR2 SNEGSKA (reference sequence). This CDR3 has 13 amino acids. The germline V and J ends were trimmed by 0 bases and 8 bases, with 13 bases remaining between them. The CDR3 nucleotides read TGCAGTGCTAGAGATCTCAGGGCGGACGGCTACACCTTC. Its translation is CSARDLRADGYTF.

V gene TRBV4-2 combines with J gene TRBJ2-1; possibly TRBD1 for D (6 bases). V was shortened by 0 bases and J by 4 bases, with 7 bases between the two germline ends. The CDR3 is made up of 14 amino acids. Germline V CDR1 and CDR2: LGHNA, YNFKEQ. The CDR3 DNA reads TGTGCCAGCAGCCAAGACAGGGGATACAATGAGCAGTTCTTC. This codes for CASSQDRGYNEQFF.

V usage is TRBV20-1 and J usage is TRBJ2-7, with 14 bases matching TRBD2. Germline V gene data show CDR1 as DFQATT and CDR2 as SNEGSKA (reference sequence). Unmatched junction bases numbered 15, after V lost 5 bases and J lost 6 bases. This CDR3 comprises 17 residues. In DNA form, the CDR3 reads TGCAGTGCTGTGGGGACAACGGGACTAGCGGGAGTCCCCGAGCAGTACTTC. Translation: CSAVGTTGLAGVPEQYF.

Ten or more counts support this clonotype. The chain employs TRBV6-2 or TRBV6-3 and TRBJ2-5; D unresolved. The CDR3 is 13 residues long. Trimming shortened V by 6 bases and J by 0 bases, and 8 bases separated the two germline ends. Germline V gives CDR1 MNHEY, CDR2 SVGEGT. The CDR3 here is CASSDAYQETQYF. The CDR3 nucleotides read TGTGCCAGCAGCGACGCGTACCAAGAGACCCAGTACTTC.

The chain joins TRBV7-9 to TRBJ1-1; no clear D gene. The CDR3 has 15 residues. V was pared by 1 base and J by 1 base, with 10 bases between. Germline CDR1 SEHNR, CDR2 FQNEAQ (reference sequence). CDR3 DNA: TGTGCCAGCAGCTTAGGGCGACGGGAGAACACTGAAGCTTTCTTT. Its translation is CASSLGRRENTEAFF.

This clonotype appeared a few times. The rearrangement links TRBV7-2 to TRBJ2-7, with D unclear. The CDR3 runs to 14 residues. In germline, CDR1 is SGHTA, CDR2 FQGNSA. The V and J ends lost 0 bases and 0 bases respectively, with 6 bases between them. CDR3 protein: CASSLAHNSYEQYF. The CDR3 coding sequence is TGTGCCAGCAGCTTAGCCCACAACTCCTACGAGCAGTACTTC.